This entry features one TCR beta chain sequence. What antigen it recognizes has not been identified. Per-base qualities were not stored, and no clone one base away is much larger. Receptor libraries were prepared by RT-PCR. Sequencing was performed on an Illumina HiSeq 2500. TCRdb cleaned the public reads at Q25 with fastp, built clones with MiXCR and kept in-frame beta chains. Rows are unified per CDR3 protein, each entry keeping the most common DNA and genes. The sample table records roughly 650,000 distinct CDR3 sequences; 15% to 18% of these occur just once. The ten largest account for 11% of the sample. This specimen comes from a study of response to subunit inactivated influenza vaccine (dated by TCRdb to 2017 to 2018). Study-wide context: To follow how T cells responded to a trivalent subunit inactivated influenza vaccine, the researchers relied on deep quantitative profiling of the T cell receptor repertoire. The full study reports these points: The authors suggested that each seasonal influenza vaccination may recruit only a limited number of new T cells.

V drops 0 bases and J drops 0 bases, leaving 5 bases in between. The CDR3 starts with the cysteine, ends with the phenylalanine, and has 14 residues. Only the CDR3 region is kept as DNA, spanning 42 bases read in frame from base 1. As encoded in the germline V gene, CDR1 is SGDLS while CDR2 is YYNGEE. The material sequenced was PBMCs from blood, taken 11 to 12 days after vaccination. The sequence links TRBV9 to TRBJ2-3, with no confidently assigned D gene. This clonotype was sampled from a man between 50 and 59 years old who received an inactivated influenza vaccine. Donor details come from another sample of the same person, matched by shared clones. The sequenced DNA is TGTGCCAGCAGCGTAGGTGGTAGCACAGATACGCAGTATTTT. Translation gives CASSVGGSTDTQYF.